The clone carrying this T cell receptor beta chain was counted a single time. Its antigen is unidentified. This CDR3 has 15 residues. Trimming shortened V by 8 bases and J by 0 bases, and 17 bases separated the two germline ends. Germline-derived CDR1 and CDR2 are MGHDK and SYGVNS. Though nominally healthy at sampling, donors likely had unrecorded immune exposures. These data belong to a study of cytomegalovirus exposure and HLA in healthy donors. Study outcomes and limitations: Overall, approximately 150 TCR beta chains were annotated as cytomegalovirus-associated. The study reported that TCR beta sequences accurately predicted HLA-A and HLA-B alleles in most subjects. Three chains tied to CMV proved CMV antigen-specific in vitro.

The PCR ran on 60 Vbeta and 13 Jbeta primers. Profiled with immunoSEQ multiplex PCR; TCRdb holds only in-frame clones, not every one. The sample has about 190,000 clones; less than 85% are singletons. Material: PBMCs. This sequence originates from a man aged 30 to 45 in good health and CMV-seropositive. The chain links TRBV25-1 to TRBJ2-7; D perhaps matches TRBD2 (5 bases). The CDR3 DNA follows: TGTGCCAGCCGAGGGCCAGGCCATAGCTCCTACGAGCAGTACTTC. Translation gives CASRGPGHSSYEQYF.